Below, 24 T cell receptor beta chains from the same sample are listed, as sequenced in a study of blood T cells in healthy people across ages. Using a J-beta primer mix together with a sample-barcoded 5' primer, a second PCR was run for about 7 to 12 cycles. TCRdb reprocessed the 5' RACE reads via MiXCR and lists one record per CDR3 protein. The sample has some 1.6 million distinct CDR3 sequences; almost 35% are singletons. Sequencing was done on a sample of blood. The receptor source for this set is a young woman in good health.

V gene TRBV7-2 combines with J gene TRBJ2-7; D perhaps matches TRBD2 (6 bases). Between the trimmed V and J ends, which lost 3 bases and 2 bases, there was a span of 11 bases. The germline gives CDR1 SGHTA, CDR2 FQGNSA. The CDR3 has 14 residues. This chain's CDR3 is CASSLEGSAYEQYF. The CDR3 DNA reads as TGTGCCAGCAGCTTGGAGGGATCCGCCTACGAGCAGTACTTC.

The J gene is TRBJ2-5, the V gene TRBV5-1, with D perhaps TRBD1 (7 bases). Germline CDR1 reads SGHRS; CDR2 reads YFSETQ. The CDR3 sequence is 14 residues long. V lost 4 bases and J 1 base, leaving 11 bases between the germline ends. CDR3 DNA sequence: TGCGCCAGCAGCGCGGGACAGACCCAAGAGACCCAGTACTTC. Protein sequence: CASSAGQTQETQYF. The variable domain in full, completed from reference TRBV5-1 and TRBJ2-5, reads KAGVTQTPRYLIKTRGQQVTLSCSPISGHRSVSWYQQTPGQGLQFLFEYFSETQRNKGNFPGRFSGRQFSNSRSEMNVSTLELGDSALYLCASSAGQTQETQYFGPGTRLLVL.

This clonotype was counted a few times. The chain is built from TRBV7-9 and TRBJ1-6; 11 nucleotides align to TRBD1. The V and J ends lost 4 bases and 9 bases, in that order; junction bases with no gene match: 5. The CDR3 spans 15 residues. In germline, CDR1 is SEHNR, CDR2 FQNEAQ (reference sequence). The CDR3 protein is CASSSGQGVRSPLHF. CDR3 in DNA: TGTGCCAGCAGCTCGGGACAGGGGGTTCGTTCACCCCTCCACTTT.

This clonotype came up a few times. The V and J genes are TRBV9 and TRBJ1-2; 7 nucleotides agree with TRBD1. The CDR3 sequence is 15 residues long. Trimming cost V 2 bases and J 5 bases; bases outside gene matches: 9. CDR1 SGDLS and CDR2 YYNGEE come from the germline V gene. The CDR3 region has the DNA TGTGCCAGCAGCGTCGACAGGGTAGTTGGGTATGGCTACACCTTC. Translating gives CASSVDRVVGYGYTF.

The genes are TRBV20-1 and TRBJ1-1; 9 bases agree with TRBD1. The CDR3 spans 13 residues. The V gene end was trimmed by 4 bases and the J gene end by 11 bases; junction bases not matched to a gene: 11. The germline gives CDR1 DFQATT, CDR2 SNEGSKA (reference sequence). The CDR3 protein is CSATMDRGVMAFF. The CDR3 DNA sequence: TGCAGTGCTACTATGGACAGGGGAGTTATGGCTTTCTTT.

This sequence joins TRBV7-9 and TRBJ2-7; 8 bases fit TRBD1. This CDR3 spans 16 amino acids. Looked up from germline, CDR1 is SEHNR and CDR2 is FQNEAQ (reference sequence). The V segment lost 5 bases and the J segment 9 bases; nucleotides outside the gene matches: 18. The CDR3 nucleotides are TGTGCCAGCAGCCCTCGGACAGGGAGTTTTTTAGCGGTGCAGTACTTC. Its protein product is CASSPRTGSFLAVQYF.

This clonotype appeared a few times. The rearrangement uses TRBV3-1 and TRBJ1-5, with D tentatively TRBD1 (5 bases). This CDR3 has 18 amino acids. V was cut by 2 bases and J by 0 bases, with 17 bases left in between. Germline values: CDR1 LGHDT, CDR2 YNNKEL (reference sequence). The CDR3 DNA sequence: TGTGCCAGCAGCCAAATCGGAACAGACAGCAATAGCAATCAGCCCCAGCATTTT. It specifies CASSQIGTDSNSNQPQHF.

The CDR3 DNA reads as TGTGCCAGCAGCCTTCATTACCAGCGTGACGAGCAGTACTTC. Translating gives CASSLHYQRDEQYF. The V call is TRBV28, the J call TRBJ2-7; D remains unclear. This CDR3 spans 14 amino acids. Per the germline V gene, CDR1 is MDHEN and CDR2 is SYDVKM. V gave up 6 bases and J gave up 5 bases, with 17 bases separating them. Filled out from reference TRBV28 and TRBJ2-7, the complete variable domain reads DVKVTQSSRYLVKRTGEKVFLECVQDMDHENMFWYRQDPGLGLRLIYFSYDVKMKEKGDIPEGYSVSREKKERFSLILESASTNQTSMYLCASSLHYQRDEQYFGPGTRLTVT.

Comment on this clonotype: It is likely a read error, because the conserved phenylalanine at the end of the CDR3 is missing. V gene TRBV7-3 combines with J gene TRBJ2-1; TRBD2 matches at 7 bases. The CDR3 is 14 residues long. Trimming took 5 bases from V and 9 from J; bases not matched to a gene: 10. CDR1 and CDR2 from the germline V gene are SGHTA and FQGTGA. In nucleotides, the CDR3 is TGTGCCAGCAGCCCTACTAGCGCCGGGGGTGAGCAGTTCGTC. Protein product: CASSPTSAGGEQFV.

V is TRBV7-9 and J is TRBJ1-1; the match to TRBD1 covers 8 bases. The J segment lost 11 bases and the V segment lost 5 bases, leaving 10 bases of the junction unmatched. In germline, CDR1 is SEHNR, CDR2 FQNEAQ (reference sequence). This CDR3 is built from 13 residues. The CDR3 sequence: CASSDYRGCGAFF. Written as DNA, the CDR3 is TGTGCCAGCAGCGACTACAGGGGGTGCGGGGCTTTCTTT.

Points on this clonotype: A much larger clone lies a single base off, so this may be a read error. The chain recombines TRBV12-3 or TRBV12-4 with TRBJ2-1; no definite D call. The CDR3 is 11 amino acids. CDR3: CASSPLNERFF. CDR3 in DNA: TGTGCCAGCAGCCCCCTAAATGAGCGGTTCTTC.

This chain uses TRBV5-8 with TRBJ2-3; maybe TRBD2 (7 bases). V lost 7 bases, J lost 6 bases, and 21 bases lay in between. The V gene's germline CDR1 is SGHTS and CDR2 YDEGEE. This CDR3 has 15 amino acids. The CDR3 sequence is CASALGGAKADTQYF. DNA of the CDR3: TGTGCCAGCGCCTTAGGGGGGGCGAAGGCGGATACGCAGTATTTT.

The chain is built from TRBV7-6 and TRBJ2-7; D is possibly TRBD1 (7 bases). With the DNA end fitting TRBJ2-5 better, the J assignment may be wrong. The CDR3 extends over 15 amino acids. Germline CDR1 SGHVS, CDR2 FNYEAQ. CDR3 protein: CASSLQGGLAETQYF. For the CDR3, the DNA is TGTGCCAGCAGCTTACAGGGGGGCCTTGCCGAGACCCAGTACTTC.

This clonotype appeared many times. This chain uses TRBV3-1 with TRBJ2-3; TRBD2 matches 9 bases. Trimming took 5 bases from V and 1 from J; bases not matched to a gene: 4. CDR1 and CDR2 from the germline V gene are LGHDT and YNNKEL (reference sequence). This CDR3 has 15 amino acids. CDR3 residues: CASSEPSGGTDTQYF. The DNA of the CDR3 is TGTGCCAGCAGCGAACCTAGCGGGGGCACAGATACGCAGTATTTT.

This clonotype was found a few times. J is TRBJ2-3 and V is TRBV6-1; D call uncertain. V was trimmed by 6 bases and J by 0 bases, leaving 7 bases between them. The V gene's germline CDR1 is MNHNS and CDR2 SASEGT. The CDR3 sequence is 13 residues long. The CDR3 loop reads CASSMSSTDTQYF. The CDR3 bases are TGTGCCAGCAGCATGTCTAGCACAGATACGCAGTATTTT.

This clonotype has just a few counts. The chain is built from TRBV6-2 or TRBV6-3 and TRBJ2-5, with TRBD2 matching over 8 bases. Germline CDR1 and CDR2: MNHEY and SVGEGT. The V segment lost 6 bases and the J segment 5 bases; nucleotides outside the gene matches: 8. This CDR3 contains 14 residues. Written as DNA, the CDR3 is TGTGCCAGCAGGGATAGCGGGACCGGTGAGACCCAGTACTTC. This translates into CASRDSGTGETQYF.

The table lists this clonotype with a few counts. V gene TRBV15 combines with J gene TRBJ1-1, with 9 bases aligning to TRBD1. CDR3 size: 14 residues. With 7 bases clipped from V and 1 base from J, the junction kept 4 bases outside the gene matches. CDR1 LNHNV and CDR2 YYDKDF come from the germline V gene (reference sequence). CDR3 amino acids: CATTSGQGNTEAFF. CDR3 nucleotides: TGTGCCACCACCTCGGGACAGGGGAACACTGAAGCTTTCTTT.

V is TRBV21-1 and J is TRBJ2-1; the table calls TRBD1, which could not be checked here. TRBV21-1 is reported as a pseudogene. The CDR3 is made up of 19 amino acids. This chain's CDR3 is CASSAMGETGKGTYNEQFF. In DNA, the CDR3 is TGTGCCAGCAGCGCTATGGGGGAAACAGGGAAAGGCACCTACAATGAGCAGTTCTTC.

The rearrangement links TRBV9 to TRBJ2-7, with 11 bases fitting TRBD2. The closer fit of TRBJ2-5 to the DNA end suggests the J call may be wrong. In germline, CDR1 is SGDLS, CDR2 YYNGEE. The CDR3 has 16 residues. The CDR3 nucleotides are TGTGCCAGCAGCACCAGGACTAGCGGGCCTCAAGAGACCCAGTACTTC. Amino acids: CASSTRTSGPQETQYF.

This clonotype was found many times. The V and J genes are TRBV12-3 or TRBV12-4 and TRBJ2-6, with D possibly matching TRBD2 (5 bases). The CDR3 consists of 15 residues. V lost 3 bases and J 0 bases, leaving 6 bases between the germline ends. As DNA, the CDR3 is TGTGCCAGCAGTTTTCGGGGCTCTGGGGCCAACGTCCTGACTTTC. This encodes CASSFRGSGANVLTF.

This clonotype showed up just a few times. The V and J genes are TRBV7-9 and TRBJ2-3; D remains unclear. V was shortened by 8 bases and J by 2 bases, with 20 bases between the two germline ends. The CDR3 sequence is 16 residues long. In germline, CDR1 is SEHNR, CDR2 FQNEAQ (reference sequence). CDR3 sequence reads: CASSAYVQAYTDTQYF. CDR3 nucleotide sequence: TGTGCCAGCTCAGCTTATGTCCAGGCCTACACAGATACGCAGTATTTT.

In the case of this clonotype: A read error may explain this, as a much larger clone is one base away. The CDR3 DNA reads as TGCAGCGTTGCTCTCTCGGGAGCGGGGGTTCAGTACTTC. This codes for CSVALSGAGVQYF. This rearrangement joins TRBV29-1 to TRBJ2-4, with 8 bases identical to TRBD2. CDR1 is SQVTM and CDR2 is ANQGSEA in the germline V gene. The J segment lost 11 bases and the V segment lost 4 bases, leaving 10 bases of the junction unmatched. CDR3 length: 13 amino acids. Filled out from reference TRBV29-1 and TRBJ2-4, the complete variable domain reads SAVISQKPSRDICQRGTSLTIQCQVDSQVTMMFWYRQQPGQSLTLIATANQGSEATYESGFVIDKFPISRPNLTFSTLTVSNMSPEDSSIYLCSVALSGAGVQYFGAGTRLSVL.

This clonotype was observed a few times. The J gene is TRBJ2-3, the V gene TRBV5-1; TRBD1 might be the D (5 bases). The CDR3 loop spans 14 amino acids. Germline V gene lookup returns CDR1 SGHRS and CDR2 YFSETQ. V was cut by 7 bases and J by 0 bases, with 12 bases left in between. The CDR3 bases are TGCGCCAGCCAACTGACAGTTAGCACAGATACGCAGTATTTT. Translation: CASQLTVSTDTQYF.

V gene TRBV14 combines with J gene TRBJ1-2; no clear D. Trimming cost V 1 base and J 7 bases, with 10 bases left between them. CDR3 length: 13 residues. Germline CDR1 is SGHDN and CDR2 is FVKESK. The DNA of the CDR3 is TGTGCCAGCAGCCAAGGAAAGGCTGCTGGCTACACCTTC. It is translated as CASSQGKAAGYTF.